The rows below give T cell receptor beta chains drawn from one sample of a study of cytomegalovirus exposure and HLA in healthy donors. Produced via immunoSEQ multiplex PCR; TCRdb's table is partial and in-frame only. The sample includes 150,000 to 200,000 clones, approximately 79% seen only once; the top ten take 6.3%. The sample comprised PBMCs. The receptors shown here come from a middle-aged man in good health and CMV-seropositive. The CDR3 runs from the conserved cysteine through the conserved F or W. The order of the fields is D gene, J gene, V gene, clone size, CDR3 protein, CDR3 DNA. D genes are given only for firm matches. Some rows mark clone size as missing; the rest say once, few, many or name a class of expanded clone.

TRBD2	TRBJ2-4	TRBV9	-	CASSVRGSGENSQYF	TGTGCCAGCAGCGTACGCGGGAGCGGGGAAAACAGTCAGTACTTC
TRBD1	TRBJ2-3	TRBV5-1	-	CASSQLTGTDTQYF	TGCGCCAGCAGCCAACTGACAGGGACAGATACGCAGTATTTT
TRBD1	TRBJ2-2	TRBV12-5	-	CASGWTVDRVNTGELFF	TGTGCTAGTGGTTGGACCGTCGACAGGGTGAACACCGGGGAGCTGTTTTTT
-	TRBJ1-6	TRBV5-1	-	CASSSSTYYNSPLHF	TGCGCCAGCAGCTCAAGCACCTATTATAATTCACCCCTCCACTTT
TRBD2	TRBJ2-1	TRBV6-4	few	CASSDSPAGEGGNEQFF	TGTGCCAGCAGTGATTCCCCAGCGGGAGAGGGGGGCAATGAGCAGTTCTTC
-	TRBJ1-5	TRBV7-2	-	CASNERGIWQPQHF	TGTGCCAGCAATGAAAGAGGGATATGGCAGCCCCAGCATTTT
TRBD1	TRBJ2-5	TRBV5-1	-	CASSPGQGRETQYF	TGCGCCAGCAGCCCCGGACAGGGTCGAGAGACCCAGTACTTC
-	TRBJ1-6	TRBV6-5	-	CASSYKQGSSPLHF	TGTGCCAGCAGTTACAAACAGGGAAGTTCACCCCTCCACTTT
-	TRBJ1-5	TRBV6-1	-	CAGSESGATQPQHF	TGTGCCGGCAGTGAAAGTGGGGCGACCCAGCCCCAGCATTTT
-	TRBJ1-2	TRBV6-5	-	CASRYPVQGRYGYTF	TGTGCCAGCAGGTATCCCGTCCAGGGCCGCTATGGCTACACCTTC
TRBD1	TRBJ1-1	TRBV7-6	-	CASSSLNRGDTEAFF	TGTGCCAGCAGCTCCCTGAACAGGGGGGATACTGAAGCTTTCTTT
-	TRBJ1-4	TRBV7-2	-	CASSLSSGSGGKLFF	TGTGCCAGCAGCTTATCGTCAGGGTCGGGTGGAAAACTGTTTTTT
TRBD1	TRBJ2-7	TRBV7-6	-	CASSLYSRGTGTYEQYF	TGTGCCAGCAGCTTATATTCTCGTGGGACAGGGACTTACGAGCAGTACTTC
-	TRBJ1-1	TRBV5-1	-	CASFLSREHQAFF	TGCGCCAGCTTTCTAAGCCGGGAGCACCAAGCTTTCTTT
-	TRBJ2-6	TRBV4-1	-	CASSQVSGTGANGLTF	TGCGCCAGCAGCCAAGTCTCAGGGACTGGGGCCAACGGCCTGACTTTC
-	TRBJ1-2	TRBV18	-	CASSPDQGHYGYTF	TGTGCCAGCTCACCGGATCAGGGGCACTATGGCTACACCTTC
-	TRBJ2-3	TRBV28	-	CASSRTVSTDTQYF	TGTGCCAGCAGTCGGACAGTCAGCACAGATACGCAGTATTTT
TRBD2	TRBJ2-7	TRBV28	-	CASSTAGLAGGSYEQYF	TGTGCCAGCAGCACAGCCGGACTAGCGGGAGGCTCCTACGAGCAGTACTTC
TRBD1	TRBJ1-2	TRBV27	-	CASSLSAGGPYYGYTF	TGTGCCAGCAGTTTATCGGCAGGGGGGCCTTACTATGGCTACACCTTC
TRBD1	TRBJ1-1	TRBV6-1	-	CASRQDRTNTEAFF	TGTGCCAGCAGACAGGACAGGACGAACACTGAAGCTTTCTTT
TRBD1	TRBJ2-7	TRBV27	-	CASSAWDSSYEQYF	TGTGCCAGCAGTGCGTGGGACAGCTCCTACGAGCAGTACTTC
TRBD2	TRBJ2-1	TRBV9	-	CASSVGTSGHEQFF	TGTGCCAGCAGCGTTGGGACTAGCGGGCATGAGCAGTTCTTC
-	TRBJ2-5	TRBV30	-	CAWSIQGKETQYF	TGTGCCTGGAGTATCCAGGGGAAAGAGACCCAGTACTTC
-	TRBJ2-7	TRBV29-1	-	CSVGGTVSSYEQYF	TGCAGCGTTGGCGGGACGGTTAGCTCCTACGAGCAGTACTTC
TRBD2	TRBJ2-1	TRBV6-6	-	CASSRGGNEQFF	TGTGCCAGCAGCCGCGGGGGCAATGAGCAGTTCTTC
TRBD2	TRBJ2-3	TRBV7-2	-	CASSLGVSGRAADTQYF	TGTGCCAGCAGCTTAGGTGTTAGCGGGAGGGCCGCAGATACGCAGTATTTT
-	TRBJ2-1	TRBV2	-	CASSGLNNEQFF	TGTGCCAGCAGTGGACTCAACAATGAGCAGTTCTTC
TRBD2	TRBJ2-5	TRBV9	-	CASSEKNGLAGSETQYF	TGTGCCAGCAGCGAGAAGAATGGACTAGCGGGGAGTGAGACCCAGTACTTC
TRBD2	TRBJ2-3	TRBV5-1	-	CASGLAGDNTQYF	TGCGCCAGCGGACTAGCGGGGGACAATACGCAGTATTTT
TRBD2	TRBJ2-1	TRBV5-6	-	CASSLGPDGRADEQFF	TGTGCCAGCAGCTTGGGGCCTGACGGGAGGGCCGATGAGCAGTTCTTC
TRBD2	TRBJ2-2	TRBV2	once	CASSVVGGEYTGELFF	TGTGCCAGCAGTGTTGTGGGAGGGGAATACACCGGGGAGCTGTTTTTT
TRBD1	TRBJ1-3	TRBV28	-	CASSTGAGNTIYF	TGTGCCAGCAGTACAGGGGCTGGAAACACCATATATTTT
-	TRBJ1-5	TRBV21-1	-	CASSSIEQGLGNNQPQHF	TGTGCCAGCAGCAGCATCGAACAGGGATTGGGTAACAATCAGCCCCAGCATTTT
-	TRBJ1-6	TRBV7-9	few	CASSLAGGSNSPLHF	TGTGCCAGCAGCTTAGCTGGCGGAAGCAATTCACCCCTCCACTTT
-	TRBJ2-2	TRBV6-1	-	CASSEVRGATGELFF	TGTGCCAGCAGTGAAGTCAGGGGGGCCACCGGGGAGCTGTTTTTT
-	TRBJ1-2	TRBV19	-	CASSRDRRITNYGYTF	TGTGCCAGTAGTAGAGACAGGAGGATTACTAACTATGGCTACACCTTC
-	TRBJ2-1	TRBV6-4	-	CASSFEGAGEQFF	TGTGCCAGCAGTTTCGAGGGTGCGGGAGAGCAGTTCTTC
-	TRBJ1-3	TRBV27	once	CASSLSPLSSGNTIYF	TGTGCCAGCAGTTTATCACCGCTGAGCTCTGGAAACACCATATATTTT
TRBD2	TRBJ2-1	TRBV28	-	CASSTSGRVHNEQFF	TGTGCCAGCAGCACAAGCGGGAGGGTACACAATGAGCAGTTCTTC
-	TRBJ1-5	TRBV21-1	-	CASSRDTSTEVVDSSNQPQHF	TGTGCCAGCAGCCGGGACACATCGACCGAGGTGGTTGACTCGAGCAATCAGCCCCAGCATTTT
TRBD2	TRBJ2-5	TRBV4-1	few	CASSLAGGIQETQYF	TGCGCCAGCAGCCTCGCGGGGGGGATTCAAGAGACCCAGTACTTC
TRBD2	TRBJ2-1	TRBV7-9	-	CASSLGGLAGNEQFF	TGTGCCAGCAGCTTAGGGGGACTAGCGGGCAATGAGCAGTTCTTC
-	TRBJ2-5	TRBV27	few	CASRSMGGTQYF	TGTGCCAGCAGGTCAATGGGGGGGACCCAGTACTTC
-	TRBJ1-1	TRBV4-1	-	CASSQERRGGSTEAFF	TGCGCCAGCAGCCAAGAGAGGAGGGGAGGGAGCACTGAAGCTTTCTTT
TRBD2	TRBJ2-7	TRBV28	-	CASSAPRASGRDYEQYF	TGTGCCAGCAGTGCCCCCCGAGCTAGCGGGAGGGATTACGAGCAGTACTTC
-	TRBJ2-2	TRBV5-6	few	CASSLEDWNTGELFF	TGTGCCAGCAGCTTGGAGGACTGGAACACCGGGGAGCTGTTTTTT
TRBD1	TRBJ2-7	TRBV29-1	once	CSVGGGSHEQYF	TGCAGCGTTGGAGGGGGCTCACACGAGCAGTACTTC
-	TRBJ2-7	TRBV11-2	-	CASRVWTGTYEQYF	TGTGCCAGCAGAGTATGGACGGGGACCTACGAGCAGTACTTC
TRBD1	TRBJ2-3	TRBV10-1	-	CASSGGTGVTDTQYF	TGCGCCAGCAGTGGGGGGACAGGGGTCACAGATACGCAGTATTTT
-	TRBJ2-6	TRBV27	-	CASSLERAGANGLTF	TGTGCCAGCAGTTTAGAAAGGGCAGGGGCCAACGGCCTGACTTTC
TRBD2	TRBJ2-1	TRBV11-2	-	CASSFQTSGSYNEQFF	TGTGCCAGCAGCTTCCAGACTAGCGGCTCCTACAATGAGCAGTTCTTC
-	TRBJ1-5	TRBV5-6	once	CASSLGLFSNQPQHF	TGTGCCAGCAGCTTAGGACTTTTTAGCAATCAGCCCCAGCATTTT
TRBD2	TRBJ2-1	TRBV14	-	CASSQRTSGYNEQFF	TGTGCCAGCAGCCAAAGGACTAGCGGCTACAATGAGCAGTTCTTC
-	TRBJ2-1	TRBV29-1	-	CSVGSSYNEQFF	TGCAGCGTCGGGAGCTCCTACAATGAGCAGTTCTTC
TRBD1	TRBJ2-6	TRBV4-2	-	CASSQAAGQVFSGANVLTF	TGTGCCAGCAGCCAAGCAGCCGGACAGGTGTTCTCTGGGGCCAACGTCCTGACTTTC